This TCR beta chain appears in the sequencing data of a study of blood T cell repertoires in COVID-19. Libraries were prepared by immunoSEQ multiplex PCR; TCRdb keeps only in-frame clonotypes and omits some of them. The data hold 250,000 to 300,000 clones, with about nine tenths observed a single time. V was clipped by 0 bases and J by 6 bases, with 16 bases between them. Per germline, CDR1 SGHVS and CDR2 FQNEAQ. The length of the CDR3 is 16 residues. The specimen sequenced was PBMCs or T cells enriched from blood (not recorded which). This rearrangement joins TRBV7-8 to TRBJ2-3, with a possible D match to TRBD1 (5 bases). The origin of this receptor is a woman aged 40-49 years with acute COVID-19. The CDR3 nucleotides read TGTGCCAGCAGCTTAGCGCGTCAGGGCGCAATGGATACGCAGTATTTT. Encoded protein: CASSLARQGAMDTQYF.